This section outlines one T cell receptor (beta chain) sequence together with its context. The antigen is unknown. The data belong to a study of cytomegalovirus exposure and HLA in healthy donors. The study ran its PCR with 60 Vbeta and 13 Jbeta primers. The repertoire was sequenced with immunoSEQ multiplex PCR; TCRdb's copy has only in-frame clones and lacks some. The sample shows roughly 160,000 clones, around 80% of them seen only once. The germline V gene encodes CDR1 SGHRS and CDR2 YFSETQ. The CDR3 runs 16 residues. J was trimmed by 2 bases and V by 5 bases; bases with no gene match: 7. Study-level results: The authors assumed roughly uniform sequencing depth across donors for presence/absence analyses. In a later analysis, donors in an Asian-associated ancestry cluster reportedly had fewer N-insertions in productive TCRs than the cohort mean. Trimming of TCR beta V- and J-genes showed a link, identified in a later analysis, to a missense DCLRE1C variant. Rarity marked most TCR sequences, yet some public TCRs occurred in many donors.

This chain joins TRBV5-1 and TRBJ2-3; the match to TRBD2 covers 11 bases. The receptor comes from a woman in her fifties or sixties in good health and CMV-seropositive. The sequenced sample was PBMCs. The DNA for the CDR3 is TGCGCCAGCAGGGCCGGGACTAGCGGACCCACAGATACGCAGTATTTT. This codes for CASRAGTSGPTDTQYF.